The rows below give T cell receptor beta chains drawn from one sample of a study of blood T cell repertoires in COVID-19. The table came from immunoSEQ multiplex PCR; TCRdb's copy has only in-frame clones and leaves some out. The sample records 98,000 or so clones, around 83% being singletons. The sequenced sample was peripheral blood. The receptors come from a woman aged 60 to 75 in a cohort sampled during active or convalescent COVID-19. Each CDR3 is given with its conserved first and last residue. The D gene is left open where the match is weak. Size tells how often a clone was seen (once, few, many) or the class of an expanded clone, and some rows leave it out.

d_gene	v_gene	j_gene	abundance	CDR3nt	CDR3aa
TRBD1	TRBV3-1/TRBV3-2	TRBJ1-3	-	TGTGCCAGCAGCCAGCCGGGACAGGTGACTTACGGAAACACCATATATTTT	CASSQPGQVTYGNTIYF
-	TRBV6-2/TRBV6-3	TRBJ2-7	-	TGTGCCAGCAGTTTCGAACAGGGTTACGAGCAGTACTTC	CASSFEQGYEQYF
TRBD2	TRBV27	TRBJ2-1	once	TGTGCCAGCAGTTCACAGCGGGACGGCAATGAGCAGTTCTTC	CASSSQRDGNEQFF
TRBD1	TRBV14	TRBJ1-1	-	TGTGCCAGCAGCCATTTGCCGGGACAGGGGGGTACTGAAGCTTTCTTT	CASSHLPGQGGTEAFF
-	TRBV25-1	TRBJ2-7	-	TGTGCCAGCGTGCGGGACTCCCGGGAGCAGTACTTC	CASVRDSREQYF
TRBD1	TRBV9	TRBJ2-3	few	TGTGCCAGCAGCTTCGGACAGGGGGCCACAGATACGCAGTATTTT	CASSFGQGATDTQYF
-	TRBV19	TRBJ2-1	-	TGTGCCAGTAGTATATCTAGCGCTCACAATGAGCAGTTCTTC	CASSISSAHNEQFF
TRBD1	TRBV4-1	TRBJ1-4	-	TGCGCCAGCAGCACTTCAGGGGGCACGGTCCTAACTAATGAAAAACTGTTTTTT	CASSTSGGTVLTNEKLFF
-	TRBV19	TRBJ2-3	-	TGTGCCAGTAGTAGAGCAAGCACAGATACGCAGTATTTT	CASSRASTDTQYF
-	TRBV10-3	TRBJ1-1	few	TGTGCCATCAGGGAAGACAGGGAAGCTTTCTTT	CAIREDREAFF
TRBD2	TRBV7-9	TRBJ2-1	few	TGTGCCAGCAGCTTAGGGCGGGGGACTCCGTACAATGAGCAGTTCTTC	CASSLGRGTPYNEQFF
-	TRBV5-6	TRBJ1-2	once	TGTGCCAGCAGCGTTGGTGGAGGCGGTGGTCATGGCTACACCTTC	CASSVGGGGGHGYTF
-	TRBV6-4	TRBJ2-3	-	TGTGCCAGCAGCCTCCTCAGCACAGATACGCAGTATTTT	CASSLLSTDTQYF
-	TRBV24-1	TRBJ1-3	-	TGTGCCACCAACCTCCCCGCGGGTCGCTCTGGAAACACCATATATTTT	CATNLPAGRSGNTIYF
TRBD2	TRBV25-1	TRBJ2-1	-	TGTGCCAGCAGTTCATCTAGCGGGAGAGTTAACAATGAGCAGTTCTTC	CASSSSSGRVNNEQFF
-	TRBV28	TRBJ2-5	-	TGTGCCAGCAGTTTCGGGGGGCCAGAGACCCAGTACTTC	CASSFGGPETQYF
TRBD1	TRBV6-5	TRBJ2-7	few	TGTGCCAGCAGCTGGACAGGGACAGAATACGAGCAGTACTTC	CASSWTGTEYEQYF